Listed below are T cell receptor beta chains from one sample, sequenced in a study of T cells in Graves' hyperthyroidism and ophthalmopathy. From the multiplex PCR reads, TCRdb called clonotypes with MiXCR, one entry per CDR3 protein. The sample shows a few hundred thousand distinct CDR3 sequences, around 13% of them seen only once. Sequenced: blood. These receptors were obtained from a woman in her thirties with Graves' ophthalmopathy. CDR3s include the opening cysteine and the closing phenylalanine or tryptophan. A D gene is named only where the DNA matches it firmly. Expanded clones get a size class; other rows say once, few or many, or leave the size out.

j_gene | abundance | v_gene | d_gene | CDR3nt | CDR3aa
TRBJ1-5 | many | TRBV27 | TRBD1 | TGTGCCAGCAGTGGCACAGGGGGTAGCAATCAGCCCCAGCATTTT | CASSGTGGSNQPQHF
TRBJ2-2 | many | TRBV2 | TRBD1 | TGTGCCAGCAGACCCCAGGGACAGCACACCGGGGAGCTGTTTTTT | CASRPQGQHTGELFF
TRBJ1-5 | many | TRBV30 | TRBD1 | TGTGCCTGGAGTGCGACAGGGGGCAATCAGCCCCAGCATTTT | CAWSATGGNQPQHF
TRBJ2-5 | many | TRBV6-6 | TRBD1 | TGTGCCAGCAGTTACTCAGGACAGGCCGAAGAGACCCAGTACTTC | CASSYSGQAEETQYF
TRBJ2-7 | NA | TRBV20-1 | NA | TGCAGTGCCCGGAGAATGGACGAGCAGTACTTC | CSARRMDEQYF
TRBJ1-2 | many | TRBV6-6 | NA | TGTGCCAGCAGTTACTTGAGGAGGGACTATGGCTACACCTTC | CASSYLRRDYGYTF
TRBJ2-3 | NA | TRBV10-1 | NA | TGCGCCAGCAACTCTAACGGAGCTTCGAATACGCAGTATTTT | CASNSNGASNTQYF
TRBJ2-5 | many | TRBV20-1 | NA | TGCAGTGCTAGACTTGGGGAGACCCAGTACTTC | CSARLGETQYF
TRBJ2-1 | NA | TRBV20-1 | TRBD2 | TGCAGTGCTAGAGGGCTAGCGGGGTGGAATGAGCAGTTCTTC | CSARGLAGWNEQFF
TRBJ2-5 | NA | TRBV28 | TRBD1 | TGTGCCAGCAGTTCCACGGGGGACAGGGTGGAGACCCAGTACTTC | CASSSTGDRVETQYF
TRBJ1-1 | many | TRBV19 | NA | TGTGCCAGTAGTTCCCACCGGGAAAACACTGAAGCTTTCTTT | CASSSHRENTEAFF
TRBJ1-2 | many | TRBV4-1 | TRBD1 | TGCGCCAGCAGCCAAGGTCGGGACAGTGTCTATGGCTACACCTTC | CASSQGRDSVYGYTF
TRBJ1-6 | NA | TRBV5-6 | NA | TGTGCCAGCAGCCCCGGACACGATAATTCACCCCTCCACTTT | CASSPGHDNSPLHF
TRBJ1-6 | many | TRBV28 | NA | TGTGCCAGCAGTTTCTTCGGCGCGGTGGGCTCCTATAATTCACCCCTCCACTTT | CASSFFGAVGSYNSPLHF
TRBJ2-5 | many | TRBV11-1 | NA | TGTGCCAGCAGCTCCACGGCCAGGGGGGGAGAGACCCAGTACTTC | CASSSTARGGETQYF
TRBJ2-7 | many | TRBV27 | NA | TGTGCCAGCAGCCTGCAAGGGATGCCCGGCGACGAGCAGTACTTC | CASSLQGMPGDEQYF
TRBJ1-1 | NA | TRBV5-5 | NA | TGTGCCAGCAGGGTGAACTGGAACACTGAAGCTTTCTTT | CASRVNWNTEAFF
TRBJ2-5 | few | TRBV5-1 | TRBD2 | TGCGCCAGCAGCCCGGTCCCCATTGCGGGGGGGGACCGGGAGACCCAGTACTTC | CASSPVPIAGGDRETQYF
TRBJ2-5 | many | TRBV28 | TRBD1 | TGTGCCAGCAGTTCGGGGACAGGGGTCGTTGGAGAGACCCAGTACTTC | CASSSGTGVVGETQYF
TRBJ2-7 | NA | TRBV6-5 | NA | TGTGCCAGCAGTTACTCGGGTAGCGAGCAGTACTTC | CASSYSGSEQYF
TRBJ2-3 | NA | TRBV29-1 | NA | TGCAGCGTTAATGGGGGACTGGTGACAGATACGCAGTATTTT | CSVNGGLVTDTQYF
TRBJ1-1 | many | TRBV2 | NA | TGTGCCAGCAGTGAAGCCCCTCAGGGGTTTGCTGAAGCTTTCTTT | CASSEAPQGFAEAFF
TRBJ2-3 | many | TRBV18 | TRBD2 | TGTGCCAGCTCACTCTGGGGACTAGCGGGGCACACAGATACGCAGTATTTT | CASSLWGLAGHTDTQYF
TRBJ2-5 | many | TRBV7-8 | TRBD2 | TGTGCCAGCAGCTTAGTATCAAGTAGCGGGGGGCCAGAGACCCAGTACTTC | CASSLVSSSGGPETQYF
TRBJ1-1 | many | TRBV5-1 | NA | TGCGCCAGCAGCCCAGGTGACTCGAACACTGAAGCTTTCTTT | CASSPGDSNTEAFF
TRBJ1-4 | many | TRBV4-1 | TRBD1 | TGCGCCAGCAGCCAAGATCGGTCGGGAGGGGGCTTCTTGCCCGGCGAAAAACTGTTTTTT | CASSQDRSGGGFLPGEKLFF
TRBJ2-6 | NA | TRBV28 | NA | TGTGCCAGCAGTTTAGTAGGGGACTCTGGGGCCAACGTCCTGACTTTC | CASSLVGDSGANVLTF
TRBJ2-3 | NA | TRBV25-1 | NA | TGTGCCAGCAGTGAACCTTACACAGATGCGCAGTATTTT | CASSEPYTDAQYF
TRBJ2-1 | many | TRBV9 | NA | TGTGCCAGCAGCGTAGGGGTCAGTTTTTACAATGAGCAGTTCTTC | CASSVGVSFYNEQFF
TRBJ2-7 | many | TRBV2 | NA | TGTGCCAGTAAAGGGTCCTATTACGAGCAGTACTTC | CASKGSYYEQYF
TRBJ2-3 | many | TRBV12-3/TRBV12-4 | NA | TGTGCCAGCGGCCCGGCAGCGTACCTCACAGATACGCAGTATTTT | CASGPAAYLTDTQYF
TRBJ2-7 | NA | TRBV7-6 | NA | TGTGCCAGCAGCTTAGCTGGCGGAACGGGTAGCCTCTACGAGCAGTACTTC | CASSLAGGTGSLYEQYF
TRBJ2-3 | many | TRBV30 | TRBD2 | TGTGCCTGGAGTGTTGGGACTAGCGGAGAAGATACGCAGTATTTT | CAWSVGTSGEDTQYF
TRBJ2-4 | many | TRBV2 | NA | TGTGCCAGCAGATTAAGGGGGATGGACATTCAGTACTTC | CASRLRGMDIQYF
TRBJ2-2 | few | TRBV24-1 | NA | TGTGCCACCAGTGATCGGAGAGGTGCGGGTATCACCGGGGAGCTGTTTTTT | CATSDRRGAGITGELFF
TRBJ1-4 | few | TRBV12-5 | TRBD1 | TGTGCTAGTGGTTTGGCGCCAGGGGGGGAAAAACTGTTTTTT | CASGLAPGGEKLFF
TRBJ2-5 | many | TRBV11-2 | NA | TGTGCCAGCAGCTTAGTGGGGGTGCACCAAGAGACCCAGTACTTC | CASSLVGVHQETQYF
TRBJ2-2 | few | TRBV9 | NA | TGTGCCAGCAGCGAACCCCAGGGGGGTAGCACCGGGGAGCTGTTTTTT | CASSEPQGGSTGELFF
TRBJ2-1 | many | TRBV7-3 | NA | TGTGCCAGCAGCTTAACGGTGGAGAGGTACAGGCGGGTTGACGGCAATGAGCAGTTCTTC | CASSLTVERYRRVDGNEQFF
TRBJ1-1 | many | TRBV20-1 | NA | TGCAGTGCTGGGAACCAGGGGAATGAAGCTTTCTTT | CSAGNQGNEAFF
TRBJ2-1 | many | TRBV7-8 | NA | TGTGCCAGCAGCTTAGAAACAATGGACAATGAGCAGTTCTTC | CASSLETMDNEQFF